The sample holds a few counts of the clone carrying this T cell receptor beta chain. CDR3 length: 15 amino acids. This entry is derived from a study of preoperative IRX-2 immunotherapy in early breast cancer. Specified treatment: preoperative locoregional IRX-2 cytokine immunotherapy. Patients received preoperative, locoregional IRX-2 cytokine immunotherapy in a phase Ib study. Method: immunoSEQ multiplex PCR; TCRdb's copy keeps in-frame clones and lacks some. The sample lists about 3,600 clones; approximately 80% were seen once. This TCR was recovered from a human donor with breast cancer. Here the sequenced sample was tumor tissue, taken before IRX-2 immunotherapy. This chain links TRBV1 with TRBJ2-2; the table's D call TRBD2 went unverified against the DNA. TRBV1 constitutes a pseudogene. CDR3 protein: CATKAGPGATGELFF. DNA of the CDR3: TGCGCCACCAAAGCGGGACCCGGCGCCACCGGGGAGCTGTTTTTT.